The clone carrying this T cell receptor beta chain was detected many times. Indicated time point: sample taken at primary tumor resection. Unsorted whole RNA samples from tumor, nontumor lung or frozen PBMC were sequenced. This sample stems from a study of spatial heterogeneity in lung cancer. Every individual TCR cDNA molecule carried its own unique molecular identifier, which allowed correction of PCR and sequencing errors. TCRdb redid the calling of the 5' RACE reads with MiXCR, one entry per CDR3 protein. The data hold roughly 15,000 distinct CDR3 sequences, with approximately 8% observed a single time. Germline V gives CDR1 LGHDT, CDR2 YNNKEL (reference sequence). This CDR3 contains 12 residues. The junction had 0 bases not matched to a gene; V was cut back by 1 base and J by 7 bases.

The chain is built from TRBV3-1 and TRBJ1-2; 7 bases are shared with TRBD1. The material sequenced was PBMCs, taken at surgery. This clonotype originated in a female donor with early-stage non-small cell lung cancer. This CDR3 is CASSQGQGGYTF. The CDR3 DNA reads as TGTGCCAGCAGCCAAGGACAGGGTGGCTACACCTTC.